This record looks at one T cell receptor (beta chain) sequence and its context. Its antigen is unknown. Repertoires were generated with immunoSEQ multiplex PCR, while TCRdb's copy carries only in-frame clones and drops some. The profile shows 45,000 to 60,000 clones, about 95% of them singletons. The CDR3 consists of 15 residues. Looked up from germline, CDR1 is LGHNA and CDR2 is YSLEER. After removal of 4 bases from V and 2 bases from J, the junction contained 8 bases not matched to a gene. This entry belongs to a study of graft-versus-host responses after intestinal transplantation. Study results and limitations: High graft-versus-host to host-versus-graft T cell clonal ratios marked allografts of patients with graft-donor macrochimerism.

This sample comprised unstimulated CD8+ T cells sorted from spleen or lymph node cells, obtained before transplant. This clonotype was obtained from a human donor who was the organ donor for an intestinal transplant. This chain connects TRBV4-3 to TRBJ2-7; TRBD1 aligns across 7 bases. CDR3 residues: CASSPGRGNTYEQYF. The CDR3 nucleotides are TGCGCCAGCAGCCCCGGCAGGGGGAACACCTACGAGCAGTACTTC.